What follows is one T cell receptor (beta chain) and its context. What antigen it recognizes has not been identified. No base qualities exist here, and no much larger clone lies one base off it. These data belong to a study of blood T cell repertoires in COVID-19 (TCRdb year 2020). Regarding the research as a whole: Samples from collaborators originated in the United States, Italy and Spain and spanned both the acute and convalescent phases of COVID-19. The prospective study material was composed of cDNA or gDNA derived from T cells, B-cell-depleted T cells, or PBMCs. The dataset comprised deeply sampled blood TCRbeta repertoires from subjects exposed to, actively infected with, or recovered from COVID-19. The repertoires were released in a freely available public database intended as a resource for research on the immune response to SARS-CoV-2. Samples were obtained from the ongoing ImmuneRACE study (first 160 participants) and from over 1,000 subjects provided by 6 global collaborators. A de-identified subject ID, COVID-19 status, age in years and sex were almost always included in the sample metadata. HLA class I and class II types, where available, came from metadata supplied by the sample provider rather than from assay-based typing. Points the paper makes about the study in general: How much clinical and demographic metadata was included differed by source and by participant, and the metadata was provided uncurated.

V has 3 bases trimmed and J has 2 bases trimmed; junction bases matching no gene number 4. CDR3 length: 16 amino acids, cysteine to phenylalanine. Only the CDR3 part of the read is kept: 48 bases, read in frame from the first base. The germline V gene sets CDR1 to SGHRS and CDR2 to YFSETQ. Participants in the prospective study were enrolled through a virtual design, were aged roughly 18 to 100 years, and lived in approximately 24 United States geographic areas. In the prospective study, participants were assigned to cohorts based on the clinical history participants reported in a screening survey and a study questionnaire. In the prospective study, whole blood, serum and a nasopharyngeal or oropharyngeal swab were collected from each participant by mobile phlebotomists. Over a 2-month period, participants in the prospective study had the option of providing additional blood draws and questionnaires. Before DNA extraction, prospective study blood samples were shipped either frozen or at room temperature.

The immunoSEQ Assay, a bias-controlled multiplex PCR, was used to amplify TCRbeta CDR3 regions from genomic DNA. In the source study's methods: The number of nucleated cells in each sample was estimated from the amplification of reference gene primers within the assay. To quantify the absolute abundance of each unique TCRbeta CDR3 rearrangement, sequence reads were collapsed and filtered. For each sample, productive Simpson clonality was calculated as the square root of Simpson's diversity index across productive rearrangements. In its TCRdb copy, this immuneACCESS table keeps in-frame sequences only and misses some clones. Where compared with another copy, unresolved V genes explain less than half of these, and the others have no known cause. That table furnishes V, J and clone size, whereas the DNA furnished D and trimming. This sample holds about 400,000 clones; roughly 87% were observed only once. The ten largest clones add up to around 1.9% of the sample.

The sequence was collected from a woman in her thirties or forties with acute COVID-19. The specimen was PBMCs or T cells enriched from blood (not recorded which). The sequence links TRBV5-1 to TRBJ2-3, and TRBD2 matches 12 of the central bases. The bases read TGCGCCAGCAGCTCCCGGACTAGCGGGGTCACAGATACGCAGTATTTT. This encodes CASSSRTSGVTDTQYF.